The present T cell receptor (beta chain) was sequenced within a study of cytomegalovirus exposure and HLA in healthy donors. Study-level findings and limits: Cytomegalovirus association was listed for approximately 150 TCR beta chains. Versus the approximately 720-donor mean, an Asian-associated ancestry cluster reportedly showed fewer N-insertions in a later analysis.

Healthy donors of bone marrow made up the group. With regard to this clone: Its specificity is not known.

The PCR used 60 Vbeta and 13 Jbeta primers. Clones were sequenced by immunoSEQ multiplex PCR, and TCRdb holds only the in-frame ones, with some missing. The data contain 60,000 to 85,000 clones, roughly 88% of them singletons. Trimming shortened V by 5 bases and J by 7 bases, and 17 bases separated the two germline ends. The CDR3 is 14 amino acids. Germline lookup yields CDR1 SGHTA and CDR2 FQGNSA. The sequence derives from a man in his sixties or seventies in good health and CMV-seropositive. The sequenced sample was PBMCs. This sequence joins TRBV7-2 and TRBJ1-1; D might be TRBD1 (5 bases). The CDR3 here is CASSERQGAGEAFF. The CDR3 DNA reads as TGTGCCAGCAGCGAACGACAAGGGGCAGGTGAAGCTTTCTTT.